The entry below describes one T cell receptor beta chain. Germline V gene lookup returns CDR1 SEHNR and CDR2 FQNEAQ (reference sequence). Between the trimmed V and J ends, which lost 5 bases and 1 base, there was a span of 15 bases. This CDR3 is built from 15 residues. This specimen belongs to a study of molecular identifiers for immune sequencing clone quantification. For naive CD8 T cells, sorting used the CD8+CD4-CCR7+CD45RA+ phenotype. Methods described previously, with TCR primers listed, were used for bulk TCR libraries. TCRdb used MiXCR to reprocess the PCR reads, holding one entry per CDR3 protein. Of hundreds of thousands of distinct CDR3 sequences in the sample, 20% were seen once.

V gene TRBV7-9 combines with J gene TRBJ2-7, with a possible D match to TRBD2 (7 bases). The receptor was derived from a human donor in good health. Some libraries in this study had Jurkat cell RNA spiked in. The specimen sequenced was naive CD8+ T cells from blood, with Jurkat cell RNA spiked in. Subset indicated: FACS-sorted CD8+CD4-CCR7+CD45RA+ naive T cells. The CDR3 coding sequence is TGTGCCAGCAGCCCCGGGGGGCGGGAGTCCTACGAGCAGTACTTC. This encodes CASSPGGRESYEQYF. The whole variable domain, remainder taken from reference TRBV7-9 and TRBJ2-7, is DTGVSQNPRHKITKRGQNVTFRCDPISEHNRLYWYRQTLGQGPEFLTYFQNEAQLEKSRLLSDRFSAERPKGSFSTLEIQRTEQGDSAMYLCASSPGGRESYEQYFGPGTRLTVT.